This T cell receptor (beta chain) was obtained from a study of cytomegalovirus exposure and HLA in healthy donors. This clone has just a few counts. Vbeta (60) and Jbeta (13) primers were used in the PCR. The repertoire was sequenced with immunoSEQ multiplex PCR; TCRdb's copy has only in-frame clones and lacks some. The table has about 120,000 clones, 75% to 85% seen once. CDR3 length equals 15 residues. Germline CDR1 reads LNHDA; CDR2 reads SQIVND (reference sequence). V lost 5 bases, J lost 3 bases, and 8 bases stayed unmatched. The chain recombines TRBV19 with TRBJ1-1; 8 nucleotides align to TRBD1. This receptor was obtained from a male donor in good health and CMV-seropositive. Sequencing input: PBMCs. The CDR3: CASSPRTGWDTEAFF. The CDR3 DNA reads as TGTGCCAGTAGTCCCCGGACAGGGTGGGACACTGAAGCTTTCTTT.